A selection of T cell receptor beta chains follows, all from one sample in a study of shared clonotypes between healthy human individuals. Libraries were prepared by immunoSEQ multiplex PCR; TCRdb keeps only in-frame clonotypes and omits some of them. The data contain some 900,000 clones, less than 85% of them singletons. Sequenced material: memory CD4+ T cells sorted from blood. Receptors originate from a young man in good health. Each CDR3 is given with its conserved first and last residue. D genes are given only for firm matches. Where a row states a size, it is once, few, many or the class of an expanded clone; other rows omit it.

NA TRBJ1-1 TRBD1 TRBV10-3 16 CAIRERSTGGDTEAFF TGTGCCATCAGAGAACGGTCGACAGGGGGGGACACTGAAGCTTTCTTT
NA TRBJ1-2 NA TRBV7-6 13 CASSPGTNYGYTF TGTGCCAGCAGCCCCGGGACAAATTATGGCTACACCTTC
few TRBJ1-6 TRBD1 TRBV5-1 15 CASSRRDRDLSPLHF TGCGCCAGCAGCCGCCGGGACAGGGATCTTTCACCCCTCCACTTT
NA TRBJ2-7 NA TRBV19 13 CASSSQGGYEQYF TGTGCCAGTAGTTCGCAGGGAGGTTACGAGCAGTACTTC
NA TRBJ1-5 NA TRBV21-1 15 CASSKQGMRNQPQHF TGTGCCAGCAGCAAACAGGGTATGCGCAATCAGCCCCAGCATTTT
NA TRBJ1-3 TRBD1 TRBV19 15 CASSGQGLEGNTIYF TGTGCCAGTAGTGGACAGGGGTTGGAAGGAAACACCATATATTTT
NA TRBJ2-1 NA TRBV18 17 CASSPPLQLQRPNEQFF TGTGCCAGCTCACCACCGCTTCAACTACAACGGCCCAATGAGCAGTTCTTC
NA TRBJ2-4 NA TRBV5-6 16 CASSLDLVRGKNIQYF TGTGCCAGCAGCTTGGACTTAGTCCGAGGCAAAAACATTCAGTACTTC
NA TRBJ1-5 NA TRBV6-1 13 CASSENTPLAQHF TGTGCCAGCAGTGAAAATACACCTTTGGCCCAGCATTTT
NA TRBJ1-5 NA TRBV2 13 CASSPWRNQPQHF TGTGCCAGCAGCCCGTGGCGCAATCAGCCCCAGCATTTT
NA TRBJ1-5 TRBD1 TRBV10-3 15 CAISEGTGHGQPQHF TGTGCCATCAGTGAGGGGACAGGGCATGGACAGCCCCAGCATTTT
once TRBJ1-1 TRBD1 TRBV5-1 16 CASSLTQGQRNTEAFF TGCGCCAGCAGCTTGACCCAGGGACAGAGGAACACTGAAGCTTTCTTT
NA TRBJ2-3 TRBD2 TRBV7-2 17 CASSSPLGRASADTQYF TGTGCCAGCAGCTCCCCGCTTGGGAGGGCCTCGGCAGATACGCAGTATTTT
once TRBJ2-2 TRBD1 TRBV9 15 CASSVEGAATGELFF TGTGCCAGCAGCGTAGAGGGGGCGGCCACCGGGGAGCTGTTTTTT
NA TRBJ1-4 NA TRBV30 14 CAWKRGQPGEKLFF TGTGCCTGGAAAAGAGGACAGCCCGGTGAAAAACTGTTTTTT
NA TRBJ1-2 NA TRBV27 14 CASSLSGRVGSYTF TGTGCCAGCAGTTTATCCGGCAGGGTCGGGAGCTACACCTTC
once TRBJ1-4 TRBD1 TRBV5-6 16 CASSPTGAATNEKLFF TGTGCCAGCAGCCCGACAGGGGCAGCAACTAATGAAAAACTGTTTTTT
once TRBJ1-6 NA TRBV6-5 15 CASSQTGTVNSPLHF TGTGCCAGCAGCCAGACGGGAACGGTGAATTCACCCCTCCACTTT
NA TRBJ2-4 NA TRBV28 17 CASSFGAGVVAKNIQYF TGTGCCAGCAGTTTTGGGGCAGGGGTAGTAGCCAAAAACATTCAGTACTTC
NA TRBJ2-2 NA TRBV19 13 CASRGLDTGELFF TGTGCCAGTCGGGGGTTGGACACCGGGGAGCTGTTTTTT
NA TRBJ2-7 NA TRBV6-6 12 CASSYRAYEQYF TGTGCCAGCAGTTACAGGGCCTACGAGCAGTACTTC
NA TRBJ2-7 NA TRBV5-6 13 CASSQTSTNEQYF TGTGCCAGCAGCCAGACTAGTACGAACGAGCAGTACTTC
NA TRBJ2-2 NA TRBV10-3 16 CAISDVSAHGPGELFF TGTGCCATCAGTGACGTTTCGGCTCATGGGCCCGGGGAGCTGTTTTTT
NA TRBJ2-7 TRBD2 TRBV4-1 15 CASSQRSGGGYEQYF TGCGCCAGCAGCCAACGGAGCGGGGGGGGTTACGAGCAGTACTTC
NA TRBJ1-3 TRBD1 TRBV28 14 CASSLRQGGNTIYF TGTGCCAGCAGTTTACGACAGGGAGGAAACACCATATATTTT
NA TRBJ1-4 NA TRBV7-9 15 CASSLGNGANEKLFF TGTGCCAGCAGCTTGGGGAATGGGGCTAATGAAAAACTGTTTTTT
few TRBJ2-3 TRBD2 TRBV6-1 17 CASSDPGLAPSTDTQYF TGTGCCAGCAGTGACCCGGGACTAGCGCCCAGCACAGATACGCAGTATTTT
once TRBJ1-3 NA TRBV19 15 CARPHHRDNGNTIYF TGTGCCAGGCCCCACCACCGGGACAATGGAAACACCATATATTTT
NA TRBJ1-4 NA TRBV30 12 CAWSLLNEKLFF TGTGCCTGGAGTCTACTTAATGAAAAACTGTTTTTT
NA TRBJ2-3 NA TRBV7-6 16 CASSRNGGLSTDTQYF TGTGCCAGCAGCCGCAACGGGGGGCTTAGCACAGATACGCAGTATTTT
NA TRBJ1-1 NA TRBV11-3 14 CASSSADHGTEAFF TGTGCCAGCAGCTCTGCGGACCACGGCACTGAAGCTTTCTTT
NA TRBJ2-3 NA TRBV2 15 CASSATVVIFDTQYF TGTGCCAGCAGTGCGACAGTTGTAATTTTCGATACGCAGTATTTT
NA TRBJ2-5 NA TRBV6-5 14 CASTRRASGETQYF TGTGCCAGCACGCGACGAGCCTCGGGGGAGACCCAGTACTTC